These T cell receptor beta chains were read from a single sample in a study of T cells in localized non-small cell lung cancer. Measured with immunoSEQ multiplex PCR; TCRdb has only the in-frame clones, and not every one. The sample holds around 24,000 clones; about 80% are singletons and the top ten take roughly 4.8%. Specimen: PBMCs, collected before any cancer treatment. These receptors originate from a man between 40 and 69 years old with stage II lung adenocarcinoma. Both conserved end residues are part of each CDR3. D genes are given only for firm matches. Size is stated for part of the rows, as once, few or many counts, or as a class when the clone is expanded.

J gene: TRBJ1-1
D gene: .
clone size: .
V gene: TRBV11-2
CDR3 protein: CASSPVSQGAEAFF
CDR3 DNA: TGTGCCAGCAGCCCCGTATCCCAAGGTGCTGAAGCTTTCTTT

J gene: TRBJ2-6
D gene: .
clone size: .
V gene: TRBV7-9
CDR3 protein: CASSWTGDPNTSGANVLTF
CDR3 DNA: TGTGCCAGCAGCTGGACCGGGGACCCAAATACCTCTGGGGCCAACGTCCTGACTTTC

J gene: TRBJ2-5
D gene: .
clone size: once
V gene: TRBV14
CDR3 protein: CASSQDRLPGRKETQYF
CDR3 DNA: TGTGCCAGCAGCCAAGATCGCCTCCCCGGAAGAAAAGAGACCCAGTACTTC

J gene: TRBJ2-5
D gene: .
clone size: .
V gene: TRBV19
CDR3 protein: CASSNRGGTETQYF
CDR3 DNA: TGTGCCAGTTCTAACAGAGGAGGGACGGAGACCCAGTACTTC

J gene: TRBJ2-7
D gene: .
clone size: .
V gene: TRBV10-3
CDR3 protein: CAISDSQGSYEQYF
CDR3 DNA: TGTGCCATCAGTGATTCCCAGGGCTCCTACGAGCAGTACTTC

J gene: TRBJ1-2
D gene: .
clone size: .
V gene: TRBV19
CDR3 protein: CASSGGLGGSGGYTF
CDR3 DNA: TGTGCCAGTAGTGGGGGGTTAGGCGGGTCTGGCGGCTACACCTTC

J gene: TRBJ1-5
D gene: .
clone size: .
V gene: TRBV11-2
CDR3 protein: CASSLVGNQPQHF
CDR3 DNA: TGTGCCAGCAGCTTAGTGGGCAATCAGCCCCAGCATTTT

J gene: TRBJ2-3
D gene: .
clone size: .
V gene: TRBV5-1
CDR3 protein: CASRGDRTGDTQYF
CDR3 DNA: TGCGCCAGCAGAGGTGACAGAACGGGAGATACGCAGTATTTT

J gene: TRBJ1-1
D gene: .
clone size: .
V gene: TRBV6-4
CDR3 protein: CASSEQGNTEAFF
CDR3 DNA: TGTGCCAGCAGTGAACAGGGAAATACTGAAGCTTTCTTT

J gene: TRBJ2-6
D gene: .
clone size: .
V gene: TRBV18
CDR3 protein: CASSPPFEHFLTGANVLTF
CDR3 DNA: TGTGCCAGCTCACCACCTTTTGAACATTTTCTAACTGGGGCCAACGTCCTGACTTTC

J gene: TRBJ2-7
D gene: TRBD2
clone size: .
V gene: TRBV11-2
CDR3 protein: CASRRLAGDSYEQYF
CDR3 DNA: TGTGCCAGCAGACGACTAGCGGGAGACTCCTACGAGCAGTACTTC

J gene: TRBJ1-1
D gene: .
clone size: .
V gene: TRBV27
CDR3 protein: CASSLQPGLNTEAFF
CDR3 DNA: TGTGCCAGCAGTTTGCAGCCCGGGCTGAACACTGAAGCTTTCTTT

J gene: TRBJ2-7
D gene: TRBD2
clone size: .
V gene: TRBV30
CDR3 protein: CAWSPDRRLALNSYEQYF
CDR3 DNA: TGTGCCTGGAGTCCTGACAGGCGACTAGCGCTGAACTCCTACGAGCAGTACTTC

J gene: TRBJ1-6
D gene: .
clone size: .
V gene: TRBV6-6
CDR3 protein: CASSYGGWGSPLHF
CDR3 DNA: TGTGCCAGCAGTTACGGGGGTTGGGGTTCACCCCTCCACTTT

J gene: TRBJ1-4
D gene: TRBD1
clone size: .
V gene: TRBV2
CDR3 protein: CASSPQGVNEKLFF
CDR3 DNA: TGTGCCAGCAGTCCACAGGGGGTTAATGAAAAACTGTTTTTT

J gene: TRBJ1-2
D gene: TRBD1
clone size: .
V gene: TRBV6-1
CDR3 protein: CASSEEGTGYGYTF
CDR3 DNA: TGTGCCAGCAGTGAAGAAGGGACAGGCTATGGCTACACCTTC

J gene: TRBJ2-1
D gene: .
clone size: .
V gene: TRBV6-1
CDR3 protein: CASPGPMGEQFF
CDR3 DNA: TGTGCCAGCCCAGGGCCGATGGGTGAGCAGTTCTTC

J gene: TRBJ2-3
D gene: TRBD2
clone size: .
V gene: TRBV27
CDR3 protein: CASSSPFSGRGTDTQYF
CDR3 DNA: TGTGCCAGCAGTTCCCCATTTAGCGGGAGGGGCACAGATACGCAGTATTTT

J gene: TRBJ1-1
D gene: .
clone size: .
V gene: TRBV19
CDR3 protein: CASSDPPYTEAFF
CDR3 DNA: TGTGCCAGTAGCGACCCCCCCTACACTGAAGCTTTCTTT

J gene: TRBJ2-1
D gene: .
clone size: .
V gene: TRBV11-3
CDR3 protein: CASNQGGIYNEQFF
CDR3 DNA: TGTGCCAGCAACCAAGGGGGGATCTACAATGAGCAGTTCTTC

J gene: TRBJ2-7
D gene: .
clone size: .
V gene: TRBV11-2
CDR3 protein: CASSTHGQKGDEQYF
CDR3 DNA: TGTGCCAGCAGTACCCACGGACAGAAGGGCGACGAGCAGTACTTC

J gene: TRBJ2-7
D gene: .
clone size: .
V gene: TRBV6-6
CDR3 protein: CASVAAYEQYF
CDR3 DNA: TGTGCCAGTGTAGCCGCCTACGAGCAGTACTTC

J gene: TRBJ1-4
D gene: TRBD1
clone size: .
V gene: TRBV30
CDR3 protein: CAWGTGVNEKLFF
CDR3 DNA: TGTGCCTGGGGGACAGGGGTTAATGAAAAACTGTTTTTT

J gene: TRBJ2-4
D gene: TRBD2
clone size: .
V gene: TRBV9
CDR3 protein: CASSVATGDASGGSGVIQYF
CDR3 DNA: TGTGCCAGCAGCGTAGCTACGGGTGATGCTAGCGGGGGGTCCGGCGTCATTCAGTACTTC

J gene: TRBJ2-7
D gene: .
clone size: .
V gene: TRBV7-3
CDR3 protein: CASSLNQGTYEQYF
CDR3 DNA: TGTGCCAGCAGCTTAAATCAGGGAACCTACGAGCAGTACTTC

J gene: TRBJ2-3
D gene: TRBD2
clone size: .
V gene: TRBV6-4
CDR3 protein: CASSGTSGATDTQYF
CDR3 DNA: TGTGCCAGCAGTGGAACTAGCGGAGCCACAGATACGCAGTATTTT

J gene: TRBJ2-7
D gene: .
clone size: .
V gene: TRBV27
CDR3 protein: CASSSFSYEQYF
CDR3 DNA: TGTGCCAGCAGTTCCTTTTCCTACGAGCAGTACTTC

J gene: TRBJ2-1
D gene: .
clone size: .
V gene: TRBV27
CDR3 protein: CASNPGKVYNEQFF
CDR3 DNA: TGTGCCAGCAACCCTGGAAAGGTGTACAATGAGCAGTTCTTC

J gene: TRBJ1-2
D gene: TRBD1
clone size: .
V gene: TRBV4-3
CDR3 protein: CASSQSFRQGQANYGYTF
CDR3 DNA: TGCGCCAGCAGCCAATCTTTTCGACAGGGGCAAGCTAACTATGGCTACACCTTC

J gene: TRBJ2-2
D gene: TRBD2
clone size: .
V gene: TRBV19
CDR3 protein: CASSTGTSGPNTGELFF
CDR3 DNA: TGTGCCAGTAGTACCGGGACTAGCGGACCGAACACCGGGGAGCTGTTTTTT

J gene: TRBJ1-1
D gene: TRBD1
clone size: .
V gene: TRBV9
CDR3 protein: CASSALAGGTEAFF
CDR3 DNA: TGTGCCAGCAGCGCCCTGGCAGGGGGGACTGAAGCTTTCTTT

J gene: TRBJ1-6
D gene: .
clone size: .
V gene: TRBV19
CDR3 protein: CASSSQGSPLHF
CDR3 DNA: TGTGCCAGTAGTAGTCAGGGATCACCCCTCCACTTT

J gene: TRBJ1-1
D gene: TRBD1
clone size: .
V gene: TRBV5-1
CDR3 protein: CASSLAGEFGQGAEAFF
CDR3 DNA: TGCGCCAGCAGCTTGGCTGGGGAATTTGGGCAGGGGGCTGAAGCTTTCTTT

J gene: TRBJ1-3
D gene: .
clone size: once
V gene: TRBV5-4
CDR3 protein: CASSRTGGTGNTIYF
CDR3 DNA: TGTGCCAGCAGCCGCACCGGGGGGACTGGAAACACCATATATTTT

J gene: TRBJ1-1
D gene: .
clone size: few
V gene: TRBV25-1
CDR3 protein: CASSVTLNTEAFF
CDR3 DNA: TGTGCCAGCAGTGTAACCTTGAACACTGAAGCTTTCTTT

J gene: TRBJ1-1
D gene: .
clone size: .
V gene: TRBV7-9
CDR3 protein: CASSFLGTEAFF
CDR3 DNA: TGTGCCAGCAGTTTCCTGGGCACTGAAGCTTTCTTT

J gene: TRBJ2-1
D gene: TRBD2
clone size: .
V gene: TRBV7-7
CDR3 protein: CASSPGSSGREEQFF
CDR3 DNA: TGTGCCAGCAGCCCCGGTTCTAGCGGGAGGGAGGAGCAGTTCTTC

J gene: TRBJ1-1
D gene: TRBD1
clone size: .
V gene: TRBV19
CDR3 protein: CASSRGTGGTEAFF
CDR3 DNA: TGTGCCAGTAGTAGAGGGACAGGGGGCACTGAAGCTTTCTTT

J gene: TRBJ1-4
D gene: .
clone size: .
V gene: TRBV7-6
CDR3 protein: CASSLSQAVEKLFF
CDR3 DNA: TGTGCCAGCAGCTTGAGCCAGGCGGTTGAAAAACTGTTTTTT

J gene: TRBJ1-3
D gene: .
clone size: few
V gene: TRBV25-1
CDR3 protein: CASSDRGGLGNTIYF
CDR3 DNA: TGTGCCAGCAGTGATCGCGGGGGCCTTGGAAACACCATATATTTT

J gene: TRBJ1-1
D gene: .
clone size: .
V gene: TRBV7-3
CDR3 protein: CASSLRSGAGAFF
CDR3 DNA: TGTGCCAGCAGCTTAAGGAGTGGAGCTGGAGCTTTCTTT

J gene: TRBJ2-1
D gene: .
clone size: .
V gene: TRBV6-5
CDR3 protein: CASSFLGYNEQFF
CDR3 DNA: TGTGCCAGCAGTTTTTTGGGCTACAATGAGCAGTTCTTC

J gene: TRBJ2-2
D gene: .
clone size: .
V gene: TRBV2
CDR3 protein: CASKGEVNTGELFF
CDR3 DNA: TGTGCCAGCAAGGGGGAGGTGAACACCGGGGAGCTGTTTTTT

J gene: TRBJ2-3
D gene: TRBD1
clone size: .
V gene: TRBV10-3
CDR3 protein: CAISKQGAPTDTQYF
CDR3 DNA: TGTGCCATCAGTAAACAGGGGGCGCCTACAGATACGCAGTATTTT